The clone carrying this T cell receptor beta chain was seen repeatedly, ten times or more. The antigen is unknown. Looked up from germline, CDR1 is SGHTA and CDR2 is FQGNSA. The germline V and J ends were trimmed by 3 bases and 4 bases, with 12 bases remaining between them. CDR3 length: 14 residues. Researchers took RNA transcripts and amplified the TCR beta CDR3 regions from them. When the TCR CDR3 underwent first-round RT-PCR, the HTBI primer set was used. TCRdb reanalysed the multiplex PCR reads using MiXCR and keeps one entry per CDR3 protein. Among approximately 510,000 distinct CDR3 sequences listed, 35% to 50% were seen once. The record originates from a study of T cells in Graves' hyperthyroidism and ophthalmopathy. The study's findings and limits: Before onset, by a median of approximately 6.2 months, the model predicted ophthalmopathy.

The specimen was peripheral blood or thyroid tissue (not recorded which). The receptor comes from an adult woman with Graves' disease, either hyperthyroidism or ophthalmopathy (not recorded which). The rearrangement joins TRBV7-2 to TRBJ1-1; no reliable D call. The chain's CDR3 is CASSFSEGVTEAFF. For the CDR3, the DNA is TGTGCCAGCAGCTTTTCCGAAGGTGTCACTGAAGCTTTCTTT.